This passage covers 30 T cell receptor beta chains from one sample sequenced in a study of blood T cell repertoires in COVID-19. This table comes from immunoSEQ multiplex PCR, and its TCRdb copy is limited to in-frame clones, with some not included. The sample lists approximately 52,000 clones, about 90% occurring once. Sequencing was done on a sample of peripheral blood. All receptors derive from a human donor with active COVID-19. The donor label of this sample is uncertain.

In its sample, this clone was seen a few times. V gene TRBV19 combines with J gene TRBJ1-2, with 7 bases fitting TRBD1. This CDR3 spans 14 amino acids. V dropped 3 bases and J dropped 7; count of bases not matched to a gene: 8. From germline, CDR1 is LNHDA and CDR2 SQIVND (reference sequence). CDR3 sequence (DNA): TGTGCCAGTAGTATTATGGAGGGGGCGAGTGGCTACACCTTC. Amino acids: CASSIMEGASGYTF. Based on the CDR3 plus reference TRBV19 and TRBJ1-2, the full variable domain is DGGITQSPKYLFRKEGQNVTLSCEQNLNHDAMYWYRQDPGQGLRLIYYSQIVNDFQKGDIAEGYSVSREKKESFPLTVTSAQKNPTAFYLCASSIMEGASGYTFGSGTRLTVV.

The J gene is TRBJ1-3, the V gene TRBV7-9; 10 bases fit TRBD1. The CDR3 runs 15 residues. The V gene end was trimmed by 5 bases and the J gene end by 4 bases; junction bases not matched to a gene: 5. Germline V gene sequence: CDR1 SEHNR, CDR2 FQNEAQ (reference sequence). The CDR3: CASSIDRGQGNTIYF. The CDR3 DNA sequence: TGTGCCAGCAGCATCGACAGGGGGCAGGGAAACACCATATATTTT.

CDR3 coding DNA: TGTGCCAGCAGCTTCGGGGGGGCAAGGACTGAAGCTTTCTTT. This sequence encodes CASSFGGARTEAFF. The chain uses TRBV5-6 and TRBJ1-1; a weak D match, TRBD1 (6 bases). The CDR3 length is 14 residues. Germline V CDR1 and CDR2: SGHDT, YYEEEE. The V end lost 2 bases, the J end lost 5 bases, and 13 bases lay between the germline ends.

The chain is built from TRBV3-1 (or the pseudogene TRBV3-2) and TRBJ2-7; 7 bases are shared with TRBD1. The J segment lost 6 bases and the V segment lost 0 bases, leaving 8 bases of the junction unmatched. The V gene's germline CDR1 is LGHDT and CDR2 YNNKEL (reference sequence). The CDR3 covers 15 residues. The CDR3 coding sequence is TGTGCCAGCAGCCAAGATCCCGGGACAGCTGGCGAGCAGTACTTC. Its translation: CASSQDPGTAGEQYF.

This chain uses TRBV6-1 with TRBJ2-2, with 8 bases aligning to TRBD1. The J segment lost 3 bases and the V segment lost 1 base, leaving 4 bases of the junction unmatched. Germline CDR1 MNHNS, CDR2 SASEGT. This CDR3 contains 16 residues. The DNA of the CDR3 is TGTGCCAGCAGTGAAGTCAGGGGGCGATACACCGGGGAGCTGTTTTTT. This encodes CASSEVRGRYTGELFF.

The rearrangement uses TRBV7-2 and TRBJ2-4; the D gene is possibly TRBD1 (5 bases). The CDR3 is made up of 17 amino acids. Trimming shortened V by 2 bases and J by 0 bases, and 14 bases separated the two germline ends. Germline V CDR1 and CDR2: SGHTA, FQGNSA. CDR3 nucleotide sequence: TGTGCCAGCAGCTTAACAGGTTTAACTTTAGCCAAAAACATTCAGTACTTC. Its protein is CASSLTGLTLAKNIQYF.

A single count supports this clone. DNA for the CDR3: TGTGCCAGCAGCCCGGGGGGGCACACTGAAGCTTTCTTT. Protein product: CASSPGGHTEAFF. J is TRBJ1-1 and V is TRBV7-3; D might be TRBD1 (6 bases). The V gene lost 5 bases and the J gene lost 3 bases, with 10 bases spanning the gap. From germline, CDR1 is SGHTA and CDR2 FQGTGA. The CDR3 totals 13 residues.

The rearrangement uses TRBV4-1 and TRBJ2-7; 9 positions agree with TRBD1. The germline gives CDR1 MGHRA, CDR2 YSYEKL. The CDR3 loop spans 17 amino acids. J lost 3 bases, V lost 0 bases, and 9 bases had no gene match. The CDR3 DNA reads TGCGCCAGCAGCCAAGATGGGGACAGGGTCGATCGCTACGAGCAGTACTTC. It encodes CASSQDGDRVDRYEQYF.

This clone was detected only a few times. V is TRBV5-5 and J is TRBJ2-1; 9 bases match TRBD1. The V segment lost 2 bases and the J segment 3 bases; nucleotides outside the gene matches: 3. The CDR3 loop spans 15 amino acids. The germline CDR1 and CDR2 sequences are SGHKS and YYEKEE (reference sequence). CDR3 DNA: TGTGCCAGCAGCTTACAGGGGGCCCTCTACAATGAGCAGTTCTTC. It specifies CASSLQGALYNEQFF.

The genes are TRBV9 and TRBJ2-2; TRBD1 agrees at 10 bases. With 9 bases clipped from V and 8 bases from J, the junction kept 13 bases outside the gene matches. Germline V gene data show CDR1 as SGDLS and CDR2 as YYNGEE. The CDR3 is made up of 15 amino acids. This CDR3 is CATGGGTGVSGELFF. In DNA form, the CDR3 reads TGTGCCACCGGAGGAGGGACAGGGGTATCGGGGGAGCTGTTTTTT.

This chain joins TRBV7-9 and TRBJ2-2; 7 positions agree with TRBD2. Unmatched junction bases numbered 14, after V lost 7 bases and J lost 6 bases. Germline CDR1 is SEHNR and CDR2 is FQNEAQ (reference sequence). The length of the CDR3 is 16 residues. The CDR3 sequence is CASTDGRLAAPGELFF. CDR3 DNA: TGTGCCAGCACCGACGGGAGACTAGCTGCCCCCGGGGAGCTGTTTTTT.

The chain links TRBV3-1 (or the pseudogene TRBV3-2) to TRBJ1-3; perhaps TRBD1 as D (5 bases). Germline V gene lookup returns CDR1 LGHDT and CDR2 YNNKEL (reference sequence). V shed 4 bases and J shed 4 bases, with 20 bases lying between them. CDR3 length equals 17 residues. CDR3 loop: CASSPFTGGLWGNTIYF. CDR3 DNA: TGTGCCAGCAGCCCGTTTACCGGGGGATTATGGGGAAACACCATATATTTT.

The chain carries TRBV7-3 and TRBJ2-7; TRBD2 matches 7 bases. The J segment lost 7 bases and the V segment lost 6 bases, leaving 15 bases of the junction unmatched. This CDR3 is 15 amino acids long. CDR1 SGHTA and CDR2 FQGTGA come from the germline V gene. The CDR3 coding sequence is TGTGCCAGCAGTCCCTCTAGCGGCGCTAAAGGGGAGCAGTACTTC. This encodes CASSPSSGAKGEQYF.

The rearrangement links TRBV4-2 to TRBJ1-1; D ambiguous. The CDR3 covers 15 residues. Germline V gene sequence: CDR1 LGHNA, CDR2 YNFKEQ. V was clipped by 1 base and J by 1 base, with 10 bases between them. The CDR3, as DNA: TGTGCCAGCAGCCAAGTCCCGTCGGGGAACACTGAAGCTTTCTTT. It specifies CASSQVPSGNTEAFF.

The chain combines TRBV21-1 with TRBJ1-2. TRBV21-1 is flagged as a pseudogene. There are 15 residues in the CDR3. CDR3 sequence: CASSKGPKAGYGYTF. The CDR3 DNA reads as TGTGCCAGCAGCAAAGGGCCGAAAGCCGGGTATGGCTACACCTTC.

The CDR3 nucleotides read TGTGCCAGCAGTGAATCGAGCAGGGCGGCCGGGGAGCTGTTTTTT. Residues: CASSESSRAAGELFF. The chain joins TRBV25-1 to TRBJ2-2; tentative D call: TRBD1 (5 bases). Trimming shortened V by 1 base and J by 6 bases, and 12 bases separated the two germline ends. The CDR3 is 15 amino acids. CDR1 is MGHDK, CDR2 SYGVNS, per germline.

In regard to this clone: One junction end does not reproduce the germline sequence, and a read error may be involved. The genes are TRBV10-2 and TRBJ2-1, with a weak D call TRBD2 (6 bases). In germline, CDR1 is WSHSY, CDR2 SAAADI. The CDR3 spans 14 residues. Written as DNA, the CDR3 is TGCGCCACCAGTGCGGGGTCCCCCTACAATGAGCAGTTCTTC. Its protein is CATSAGSPYNEQFF.

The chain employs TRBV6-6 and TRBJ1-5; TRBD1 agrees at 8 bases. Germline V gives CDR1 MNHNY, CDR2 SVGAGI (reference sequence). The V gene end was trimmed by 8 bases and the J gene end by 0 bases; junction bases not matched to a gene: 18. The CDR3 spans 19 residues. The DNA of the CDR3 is TGTGCCAGCCGACGATTAGGACAGGGATCCCCATATAGCAATCAGCCCCAGCATTTT. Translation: CASRRLGQGSPYSNQPQHF.

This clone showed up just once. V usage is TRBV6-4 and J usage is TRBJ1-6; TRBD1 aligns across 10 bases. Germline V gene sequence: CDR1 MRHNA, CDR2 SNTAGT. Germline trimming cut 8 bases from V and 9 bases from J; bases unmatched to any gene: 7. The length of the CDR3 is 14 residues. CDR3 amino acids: CASRHGTGASPLHF. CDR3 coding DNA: TGTGCCAGCCGGCACGGGACAGGGGCTTCACCCCTCCACTTT.

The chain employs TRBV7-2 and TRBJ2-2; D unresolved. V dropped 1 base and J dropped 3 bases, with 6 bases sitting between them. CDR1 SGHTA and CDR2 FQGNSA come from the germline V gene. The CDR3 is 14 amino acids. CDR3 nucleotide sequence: TGTGCCAGCAGCTTAGTTCCAGACACCGGGGAGCTGTTTTTT. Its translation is CASSLVPDTGELFF.

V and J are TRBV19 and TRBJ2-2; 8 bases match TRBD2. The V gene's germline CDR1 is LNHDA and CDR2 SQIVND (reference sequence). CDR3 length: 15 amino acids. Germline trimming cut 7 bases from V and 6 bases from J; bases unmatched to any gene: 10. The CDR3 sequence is CASTPRGGLSGELFF. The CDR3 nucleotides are TGTGCCAGTACCCCCCGGGGGGGCCTCTCCGGGGAGCTGTTTTTT.

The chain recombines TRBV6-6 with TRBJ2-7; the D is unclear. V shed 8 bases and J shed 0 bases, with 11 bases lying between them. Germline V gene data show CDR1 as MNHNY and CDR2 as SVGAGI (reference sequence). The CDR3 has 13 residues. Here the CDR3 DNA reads TGTGCCAGCGGCCTTCAAAGCTCCTACGAGCAGTACTTC. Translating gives CASGLQSSYEQYF.

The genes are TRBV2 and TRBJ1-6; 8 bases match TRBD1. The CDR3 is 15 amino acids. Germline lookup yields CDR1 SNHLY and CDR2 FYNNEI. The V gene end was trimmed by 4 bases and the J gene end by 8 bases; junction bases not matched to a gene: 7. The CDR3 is CASSGQGLSDSPLHF. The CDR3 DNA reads TGTGCCAGCAGTGGACAGGGGTTGAGCGATTCACCCCTCCACTTT.

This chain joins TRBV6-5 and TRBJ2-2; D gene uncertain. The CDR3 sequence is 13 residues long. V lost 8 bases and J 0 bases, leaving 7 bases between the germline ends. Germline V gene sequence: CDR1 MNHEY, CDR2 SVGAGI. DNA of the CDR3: TGTGCCAGCCAGGCTGCGAACACCGGGGAGCTGTTTTTT. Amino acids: CASQAANTGELFF.

The CDR3 sequence is CASSLGVSGGTFTQYF. The CDR3 nucleotides are TGTGCCAGCAGCTTAGGGGTTAGCGGGGGGACCTTTACCCAGTACTTC. The gene calls are TRBV7-2 and TRBJ2-5, with 10 bases aligning to TRBD2. V shed 1 base, J shed 8 bases, and the junction held 10 bases outside the gene matches. Germline values: CDR1 SGHTA, CDR2 FQGNSA. CDR3 size: 16 residues.

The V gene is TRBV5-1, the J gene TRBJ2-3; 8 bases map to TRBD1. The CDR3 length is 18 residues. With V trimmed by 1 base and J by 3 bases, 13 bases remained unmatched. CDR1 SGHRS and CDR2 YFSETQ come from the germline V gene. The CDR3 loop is CASSLSSHRQGRTDTQYF. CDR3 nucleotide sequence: TGCGCCAGCAGCTTGTCGTCCCATAGACAGGGGAGAACAGATACGCAGTATTTT.

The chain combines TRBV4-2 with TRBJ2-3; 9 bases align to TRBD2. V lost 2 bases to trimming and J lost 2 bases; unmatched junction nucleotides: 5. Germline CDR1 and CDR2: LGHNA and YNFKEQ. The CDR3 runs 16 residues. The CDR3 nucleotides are TGTGCCAGCAGCCAACTGAGCGGGGGGTACACAGATACGCAGTATTTT. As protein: CASSQLSGGYTDTQYF.

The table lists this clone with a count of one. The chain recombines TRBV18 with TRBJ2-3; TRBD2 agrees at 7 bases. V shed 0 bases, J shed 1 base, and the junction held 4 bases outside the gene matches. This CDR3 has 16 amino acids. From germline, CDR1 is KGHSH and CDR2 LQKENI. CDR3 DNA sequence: TGTGCCAGCTCACCACCCCGGGGGGATGGCACAGATACGCAGTATTTT. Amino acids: CASSPPRGDGTDTQYF.

This CDR3 reads CASSLGQGNYGYTF. The CDR3 region has the DNA TGTGCCAGCAGTTTAGGGCAGGGAAACTATGGCTACACCTTC. This sequence joins TRBV28 and TRBJ1-2, with D possibly matching TRBD1 (5 bases). The CDR3 totals 14 residues. CDR1 MDHEN and CDR2 SYDVKM come from the germline V gene. Deletions cut 2 bases from V and 2 bases from J, with 9 bases between.

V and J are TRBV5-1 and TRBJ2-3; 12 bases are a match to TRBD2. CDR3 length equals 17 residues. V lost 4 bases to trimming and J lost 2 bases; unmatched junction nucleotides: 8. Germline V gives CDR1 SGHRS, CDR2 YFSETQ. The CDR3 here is CASSPPRLAGATDTQYF. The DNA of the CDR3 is TGCGCCAGCAGCCCTCCCCGACTAGCGGGGGCCACAGATACGCAGTATTTT.